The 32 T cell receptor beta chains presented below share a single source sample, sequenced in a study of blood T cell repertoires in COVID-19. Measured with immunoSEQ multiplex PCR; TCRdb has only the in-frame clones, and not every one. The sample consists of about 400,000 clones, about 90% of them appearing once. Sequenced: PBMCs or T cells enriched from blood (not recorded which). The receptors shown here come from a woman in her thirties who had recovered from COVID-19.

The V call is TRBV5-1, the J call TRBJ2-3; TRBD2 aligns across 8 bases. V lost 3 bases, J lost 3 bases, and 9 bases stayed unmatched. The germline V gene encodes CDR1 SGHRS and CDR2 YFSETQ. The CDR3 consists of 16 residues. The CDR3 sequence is CASSSEGRLATDTQYF. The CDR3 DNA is TGCGCCAGCAGCTCGGAAGGGAGACTAGCGACAGATACGCAGTATTTT.

CDR3 loop: CASSLDSGSYNEQFF. CDR3 nucleotides: TGTGCCAGCAGCTTGGATAGCGGCTCCTACAATGAGCAGTTCTTC. The chain uses TRBV5-4 and TRBJ2-1; TRBD2 is a possible D gene (6 bases). The CDR3 covers 15 residues. V lost 0 bases and J lost 0, with 7 bases in between. From germline, CDR1 is SGHNT and CDR2 YYREEE (reference sequence).

Written as DNA, the CDR3 is TGTGCCAGCAGCCCTGAGGTGAACGGAGGGACTGAAGCTTTCTTT. This codes for CASSPEVNGGTEAFF. V is TRBV5-5 and J is TRBJ1-1; D call uncertain. The CDR3 contains 15 residues. The V end was cut by 4 bases, the J end by 5 bases, with 18 bases between. CDR1 is SGHKS, CDR2 YYEKEE, per germline (reference sequence).

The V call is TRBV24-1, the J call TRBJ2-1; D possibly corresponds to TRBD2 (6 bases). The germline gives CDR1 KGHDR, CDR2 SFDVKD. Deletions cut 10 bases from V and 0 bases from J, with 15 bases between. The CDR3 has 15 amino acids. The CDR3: CATGTRGSSYNEQFF. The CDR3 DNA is TGTGCCACGGGAACTCGGGGGAGCTCCTACAATGAGCAGTTCTTC.

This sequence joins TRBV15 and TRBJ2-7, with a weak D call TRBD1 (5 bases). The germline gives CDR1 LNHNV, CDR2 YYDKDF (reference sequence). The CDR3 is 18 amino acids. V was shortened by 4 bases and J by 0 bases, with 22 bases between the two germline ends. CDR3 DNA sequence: TGTGCCACCAGCACAGGCTTGTTGGCAGGGCCAAGCTCCTACGAGCAGTACTTC. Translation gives CATSTGLLAGPSSYEQYF.

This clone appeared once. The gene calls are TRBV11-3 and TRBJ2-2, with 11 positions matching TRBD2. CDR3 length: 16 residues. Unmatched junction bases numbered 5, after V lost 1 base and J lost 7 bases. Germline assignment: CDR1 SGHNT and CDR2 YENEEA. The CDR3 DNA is TGTGCCAGCAGCTTAGGAACTAGCGGGGGCGGCGGGGAGCTGTTTTTT. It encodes CASSLGTSGGGGELFF.

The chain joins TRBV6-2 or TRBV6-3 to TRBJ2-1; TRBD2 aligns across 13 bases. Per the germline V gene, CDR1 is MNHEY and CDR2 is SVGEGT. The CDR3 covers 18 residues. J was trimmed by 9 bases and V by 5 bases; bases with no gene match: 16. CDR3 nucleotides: TGTGCCAGCAGTCCCCTCGTTCAACTAGCGGGGGGGCCGGGTGAGCAGTTCTTC. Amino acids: CASSPLVQLAGGPGEQFF.

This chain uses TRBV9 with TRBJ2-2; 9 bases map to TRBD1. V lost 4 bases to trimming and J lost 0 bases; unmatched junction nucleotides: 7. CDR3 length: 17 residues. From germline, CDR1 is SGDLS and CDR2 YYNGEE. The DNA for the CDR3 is TGTGCCAGCAGCCTCCCCCGGACAGGGGCGAACACCGGGGAGCTGTTTTTT. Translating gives CASSLPRTGANTGELFF.

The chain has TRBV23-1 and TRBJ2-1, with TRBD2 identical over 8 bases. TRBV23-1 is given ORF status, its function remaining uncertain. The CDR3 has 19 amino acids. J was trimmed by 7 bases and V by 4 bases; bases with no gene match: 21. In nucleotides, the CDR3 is TGCGCCAGCAGTCCCCGTGGGCCAGCGGGAGAGGGGTCGGGGAATGAGCAGTTCTTC. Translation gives CASSPRGPAGEGSGNEQFF.

The chain's CDR3 is CASSPDRNDQPQHF. CDR3 nucleotides: TGTGCCAGCAGCCCCGACAGAAATGATCAGCCCCAGCATTTT. The chain couples TRBV7-9 to TRBJ1-5, with D possibly being TRBD1 (5 bases). The CDR3 totals 14 residues. Germline V gives CDR1 SEHNR, CDR2 FQNEAQ (reference sequence). V was pared by 5 bases and J by 5 bases, with 13 bases between.

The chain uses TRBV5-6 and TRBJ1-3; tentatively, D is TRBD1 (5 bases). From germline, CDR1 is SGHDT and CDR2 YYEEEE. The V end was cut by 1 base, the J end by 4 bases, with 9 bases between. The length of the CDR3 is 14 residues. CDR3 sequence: CASSLHRLGNTIYF. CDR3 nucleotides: TGTGCCAGCAGCTTGCACAGGCTAGGAAACACCATATATTTT. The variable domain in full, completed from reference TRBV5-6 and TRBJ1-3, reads DAGVTQSPTHLIKTRGQQVTLRCSPKSGHDTVSWYQQALGQGPQFIFQYYEEEERQRGNFPDRFSGHQFPNYSSELNVNALLLGDSALYLCASSLHRLGNTIYFGEGSWLTVV.

The CDR3 spells CAWSAQIDRGRLKRQPQHF. CDR3 DNA sequence: TGTGCCTGGAGTGCCCAGATTGACAGGGGGAGGCTGAAGCGTCAGCCCCAGCATTTT. This chain uses TRBV30 with TRBJ1-5; 9 bases are shared with TRBD1. The CDR3 sequence is 19 residues long. V shed 1 base, J shed 6 bases, and the junction held 19 bases outside the gene matches. Germline assignment: CDR1 GTSNPN and CDR2 SVGIG (reference sequence).

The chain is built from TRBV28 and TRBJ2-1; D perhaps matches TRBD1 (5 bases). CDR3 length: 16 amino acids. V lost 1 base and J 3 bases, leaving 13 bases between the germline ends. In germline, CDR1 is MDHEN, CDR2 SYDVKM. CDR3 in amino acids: CASSLSQGTSYNEQFF. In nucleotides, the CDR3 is TGTGCCAGCAGTTTATCCCAGGGCACCAGCTACAATGAGCAGTTCTTC.

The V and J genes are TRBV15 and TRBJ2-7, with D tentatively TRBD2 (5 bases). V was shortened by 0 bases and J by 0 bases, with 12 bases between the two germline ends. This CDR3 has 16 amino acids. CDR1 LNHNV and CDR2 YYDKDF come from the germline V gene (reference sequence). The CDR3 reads CATSRDFSGSSYEQYF. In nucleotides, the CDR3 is TGTGCCACCAGCAGAGATTTCAGCGGAAGCTCCTACGAGCAGTACTTC.

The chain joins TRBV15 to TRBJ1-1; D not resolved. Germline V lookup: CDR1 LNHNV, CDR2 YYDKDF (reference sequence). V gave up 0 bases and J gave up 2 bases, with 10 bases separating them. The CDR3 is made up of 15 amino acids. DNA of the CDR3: TGTGCCACCAGCAGAGATTTCCGGGGTAACACTGAAGCTTTCTTT. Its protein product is CATSRDFRGNTEAFF.

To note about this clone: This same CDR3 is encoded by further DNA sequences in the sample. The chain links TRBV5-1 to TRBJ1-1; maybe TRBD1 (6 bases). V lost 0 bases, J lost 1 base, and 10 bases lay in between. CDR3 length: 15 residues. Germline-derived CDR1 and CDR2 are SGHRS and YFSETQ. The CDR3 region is CASSLDGRGNTEAFF. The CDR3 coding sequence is TGCGCCAGCAGCTTGGACGGCAGGGGGAACACTGAAGCTTTCTTT.

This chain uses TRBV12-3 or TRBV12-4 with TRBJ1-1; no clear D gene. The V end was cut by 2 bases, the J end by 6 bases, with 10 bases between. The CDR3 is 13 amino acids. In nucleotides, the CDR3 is TGTGCCAGCAGTTTAATAACGGACTCTGAAGCTTTCTTT. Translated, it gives CASSLITDSEAFF.

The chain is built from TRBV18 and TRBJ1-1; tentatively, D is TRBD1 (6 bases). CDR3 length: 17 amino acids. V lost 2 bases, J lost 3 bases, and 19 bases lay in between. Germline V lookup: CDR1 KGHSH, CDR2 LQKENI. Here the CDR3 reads CASSPIRRGARDTEAFF. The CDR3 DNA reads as TGTGCCAGCTCACCAATACGGCGGGGGGCTAGGGACACTGAAGCTTTCTTT.

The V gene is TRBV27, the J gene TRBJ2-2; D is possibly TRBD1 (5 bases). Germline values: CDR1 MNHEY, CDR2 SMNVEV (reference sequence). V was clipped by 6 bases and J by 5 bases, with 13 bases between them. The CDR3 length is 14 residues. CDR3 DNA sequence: TGTGCCAGCAGCCCCAGGGTTCCTACCGGGGAGCTGTTTTTT. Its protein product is CASSPRVPTGELFF.

The CDR3 loop is CSASKGLMNTEAFF. In DNA, the CDR3 is TGCAGTGCTAGTAAGGGACTCATGAACACTGAAGCTTTCTTT. V and J are TRBV20-1 and TRBJ1-1; possibly TRBD1 for D (5 bases). This CDR3 has 14 amino acids. Trimming removed 3 bases from V and 0 bases from J, with 11 bases in between. Per germline, CDR1 DFQATT and CDR2 SNEGSKA (reference sequence).

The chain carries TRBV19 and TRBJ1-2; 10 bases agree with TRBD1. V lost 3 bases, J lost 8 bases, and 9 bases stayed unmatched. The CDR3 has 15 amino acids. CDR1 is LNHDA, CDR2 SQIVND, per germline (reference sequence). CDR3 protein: CASSMGTGTGAGYTF. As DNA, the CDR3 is TGTGCCAGTAGTATGGGGACCGGGACAGGGGCCGGCTACACCTTC.

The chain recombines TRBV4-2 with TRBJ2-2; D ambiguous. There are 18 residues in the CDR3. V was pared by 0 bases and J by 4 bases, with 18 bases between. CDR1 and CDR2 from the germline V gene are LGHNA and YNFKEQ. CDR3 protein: CASSQDLAGTLSTGELFF. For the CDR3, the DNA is TGTGCCAGCAGCCAAGATTTAGCCGGAACCCTGTCCACCGGGGAGCTGTTTTTT.

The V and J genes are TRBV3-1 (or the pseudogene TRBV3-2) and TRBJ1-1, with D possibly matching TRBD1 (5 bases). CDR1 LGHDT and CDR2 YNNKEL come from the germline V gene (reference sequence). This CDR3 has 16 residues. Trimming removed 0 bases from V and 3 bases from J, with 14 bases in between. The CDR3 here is CASSQEGKGIHTEAFF. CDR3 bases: TGTGCCAGCAGCCAAGAGGGTAAGGGGATACACACTGAAGCTTTCTTT.

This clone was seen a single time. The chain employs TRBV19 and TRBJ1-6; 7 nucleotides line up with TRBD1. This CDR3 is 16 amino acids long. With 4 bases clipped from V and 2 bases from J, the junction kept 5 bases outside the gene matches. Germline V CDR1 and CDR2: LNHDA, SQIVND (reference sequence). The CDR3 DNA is TGTGCCAGTAGTACGGGACAGCCTCCCTATAATTCACCCCTCCACTTT. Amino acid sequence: CASSTGQPPYNSPLHF.

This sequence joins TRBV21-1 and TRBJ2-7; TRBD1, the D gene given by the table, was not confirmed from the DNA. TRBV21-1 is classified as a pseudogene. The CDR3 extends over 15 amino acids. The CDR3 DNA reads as TGTGCCAGCAGCACCAAGCCCGGGACACCGTACGAGCAGTACTTC. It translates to CASSTKPGTPYEQYF.

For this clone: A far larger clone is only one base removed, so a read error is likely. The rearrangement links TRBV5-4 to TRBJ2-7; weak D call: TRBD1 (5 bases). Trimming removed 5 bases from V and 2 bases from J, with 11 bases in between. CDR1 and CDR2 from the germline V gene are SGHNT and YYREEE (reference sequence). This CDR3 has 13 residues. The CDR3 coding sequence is TGTGCCAGCAGTCAAGACAGCACCTACGAGCAGTACTTC. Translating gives CASSQDSTYEQYF.

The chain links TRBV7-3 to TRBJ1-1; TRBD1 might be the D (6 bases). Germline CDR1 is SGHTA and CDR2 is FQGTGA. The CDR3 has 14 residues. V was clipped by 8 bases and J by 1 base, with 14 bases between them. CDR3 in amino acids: CASSPGHSNTEAFF. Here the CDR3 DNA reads TGTGCCAGCTCCCCGGGACATTCGAACACTGAAGCTTTCTTT. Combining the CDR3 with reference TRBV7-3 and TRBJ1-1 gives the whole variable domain GAGVSQTPSNKVTEKGKYVELRCDPISGHTALYWYRQSLGQGPEFLIYFQGTGAADDSGLPNDRFFAVRPEGSVSTLKIQRTERGDSAVYLCASSPGHSNTEAFFGQGTRLTVV.

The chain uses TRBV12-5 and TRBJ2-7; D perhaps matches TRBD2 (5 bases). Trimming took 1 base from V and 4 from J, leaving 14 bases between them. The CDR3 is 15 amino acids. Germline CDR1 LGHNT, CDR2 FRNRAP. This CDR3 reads CASGLARPTGYEQYF. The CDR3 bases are TGTGCTAGTGGTTTGGCCCGCCCAACGGGGTACGAGCAGTACTTC.

CDR3 amino acids: CASSSLRQGSTEAFF. The DNA of the CDR3 is TGTGCCAGCAGCTCTCTAAGACAGGGCAGCACTGAAGCTTTCTTT. The gene calls are TRBV5-6 and TRBJ1-1, with TRBD1 matching 7 bases. V was clipped by 3 bases and J by 4 bases; unmatched bases: 9. The germline CDR1 and CDR2 sequences are SGHDT and YYEEEE. The CDR3 contains 15 residues.

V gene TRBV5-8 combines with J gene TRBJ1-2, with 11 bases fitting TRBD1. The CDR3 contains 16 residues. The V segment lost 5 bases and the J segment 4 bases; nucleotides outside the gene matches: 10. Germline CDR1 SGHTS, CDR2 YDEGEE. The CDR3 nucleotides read TGTGCCAGCAGGGCGATGGACAGGGGGCTCAGCTATGGCTACACCTTC. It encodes CASRAMDRGLSYGYTF.

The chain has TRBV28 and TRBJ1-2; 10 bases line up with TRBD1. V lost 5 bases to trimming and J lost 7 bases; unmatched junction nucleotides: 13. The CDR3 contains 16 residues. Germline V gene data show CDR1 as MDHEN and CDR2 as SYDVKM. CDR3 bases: TGTGCCAGCAGTCCCAACCGACAGGGGGCGCGTTTTGGCTACACCTTC. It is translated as CASSPNRQGARFGYTF.

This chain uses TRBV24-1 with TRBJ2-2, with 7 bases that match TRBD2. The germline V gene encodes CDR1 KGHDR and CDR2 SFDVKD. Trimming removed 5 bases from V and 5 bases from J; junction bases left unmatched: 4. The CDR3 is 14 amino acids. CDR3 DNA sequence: TGTGCCACCAGTGGCGGGGGAGAGACCGGGGAGCTGTTTTTT. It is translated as CATSGGGETGELFF.